The present T cell receptor beta chain was sequenced within a study of PD-1 blockade in classical Hodgkin lymphoma. Study-wide results and caveats: Complete responders' diversity at baseline resembled that of newly diagnosed patients.

Method: immunoSEQ multiplex PCR; TCRdb's copy keeps in-frame clones and lacks some. Here the sample spans roughly 35,000 clones, just over 85% being singletons. In its sample, this clone was seen once. The antigen is undetermined. Each and every patient relapsed after autologous stem cell transplantation, and patients got differing brentuximab vedotin exposure. CDR1 and CDR2 from the germline V gene are MNHEY and SMNVEV (reference sequence). Trimming cost V 5 bases and J 7 bases; bases outside gene matches: 7. This CDR3 has 14 amino acids. Sample: peripheral blood mononuclear cells (PBMCs), taken before the second cycle of nivolumab. The genes are TRBV27 and TRBJ1-2; TRBD1 matches 10 bases. The receptor was isolated from a human donor with classical Hodgkin lymphoma. The CDR3 sequence is CASSAHRDRGGYTF. CDR3 coding DNA: TGTGCCAGCAGTGCCCACCGGGACAGGGGTGGCTACACCTTC.